The rows below give T cell receptor beta chains drawn from one sample of a study of cytomegalovirus exposure and HLA in healthy donors. This table comes from immunoSEQ multiplex PCR, and its TCRdb copy is limited to in-frame clones, with some not included. The table records 200,000 to 300,000 clones, 90% of them present only once. The material sequenced was PBMCs. Every receptor here comes from a woman aged 25 to 45 in good health and CMV-seronegative. Each CDR3 is given with its conserved first and last residue. D genes are given only for firm matches. Size is stated for part of the rows, as once, few or many counts, or as a class when the clone is expanded.

clone size	D gene	V gene	J gene	CDR3 length	CDR3 DNA	CDR3 protein
.	.	TRBV5-1	TRBJ2-7	14	TGCGCCAGCAGCTTGGTTTCAGGGAGCTACGAGCAGTACTTC	CASSLVSGSYEQYF
.	.	TRBV7-9	TRBJ2-1	17	TGTGCCAGCAGCAACCCGAGTTCGCGGAGTAGCCACAATGAGCAGTTCTTC	CASSNPSSRSSHNEQFF
.	.	TRBV7-2	TRBJ2-2	12	TGTGCCAGCAGCCCCAAGGTTTGGGAGCTGTTTTTT	CASSPKVWELFF
few	TRBD2	TRBV18	TRBJ2-1	16	TGTGCCAGCTCACAAGCGGCGGGAGGGCAATACAATGAGCAGTTCTTC	CASSQAAGGQYNEQFF
.	.	TRBV6-1	TRBJ2-1	13	TGTGCCAGCAGACGACCCTCGGGTGATGAGCAGTTCTTC	CASRRPSGDEQFF
.	TRBD2	TRBV6-5	TRBJ2-1	15	TGTGCCAGCAGAACTAGACTAGCGGTCTACAATGAGCAGTTCTTC	CASRTRLAVYNEQFF
.	TRBD1	TRBV27	TRBJ2-1	16	TGTGCCAGCAGTTCTACCCGGGACAGGAATTACAATGAGCAGTTCTTC	CASSSTRDRNYNEQFF
.	.	TRBV4-3	TRBJ2-5	13	TGCGCCAGCAGCCAAGATGAGGGGGAGACCCAGTACTTC	CASSQDEGETQYF
.	.	TRBV5-4	TRBJ2-7	14	TGTGCCAGCAGCTCGAATCCGTACGACTACGAGCAGTACTTC	CASSSNPYDYEQYF
.	.	TRBV6-5	TRBJ2-7	14	TGTGCCAGCAGTCCTAACAGGGCTCCCTACGAGCAGTACTTC	CASSPNRAPYEQYF
.	.	TRBV30	TRBJ2-3	14	TGTGCCTGGAGTGTACTAGACCCCACAGATACGCAGTATTTT	CAWSVLDPTDTQYF
.	.	TRBV6-1	TRBJ2-3	16	TGTGCCAGCAGTGATCGGTTAGCAACTTACACAGATACGCAGTATTTT	CASSDRLATYTDTQYF
.	.	TRBV7-2	TRBJ2-7	15	TGTGCCAGCAGCTTAGCGTACCAATCCACCTACGAGCAGTACTTC	CASSLAYQSTYEQYF
once	.	TRBV6-4	TRBJ2-3	14	TGTGCCAGCAGTGACTCTGGGACCACAGATACGCAGTATTTT	CASSDSGTTDTQYF
.	.	TRBV4-3	TRBJ2-1	16	TGCGCCAGCAGCCAAGAAACCGAGCCCCCTTACGATGAGCAGTTCTTC	CASSQETEPPYDEQFF
.	.	TRBV5-6	TRBJ2-1	12	TGTGCCAGCAGCTGGGGTCGGAATGAGCAGTTCTTC	CASSWGRNEQFF
.	.	TRBV6-6	TRBJ2-1	11	TGTGCCAGCTCACCAGGGGATGAGCAGTTCTTC	CASSPGDEQFF
few	.	TRBV7-6	TRBJ2-2	16	TGTGCCAGCAGCCAACAACTAGCTCCGAACACCGGGGAGCTGTTTTTT	CASSQQLAPNTGELFF
.	.	TRBV6-5	TRBJ2-7	14	TGTGCCAGCAGTTACTCGGGGCAGCCCTACGAGCAGTACTTC	CASSYSGQPYEQYF
.	TRBD2	TRBV5-1	TRBJ2-1	15	TGCGCCAGCAGCTTGGGCGGGAGAGGCCACAATGAGCAGTTCTTC	CASSLGGRGHNEQFF
.	.	TRBV4-1	TRBJ1-2	15	TGCGCCAGCAGCCTCCAGGGAAAGGGGAACTATGGCTACACCTTC	CASSLQGKGNYGYTF
once	TRBD2	TRBV9	TRBJ2-3	15	TGTGCCAGCACAACAGGCGGGAGTCGAACAGATACGCAGTATTTT	CASTTGGSRTDTQYF
.	TRBD1	TRBV7-6	TRBJ2-2	14	TGTGCCAGCAGCTGGACAGGGGAAAGCGGGGAGCTGTTTTTT	CASSWTGESGELFF
.	TRBD2	TRBV28	TRBJ2-1	15	TGTGCCAGCAGTTTCATTAGCGGGAGGGCCGATGAGCAGTTCTTC	CASSFISGRADEQFF
.	TRBD2	TRBV28	TRBJ2-7	14	TGTGCCAGCAGTTTCCCCCGGGACTACTACGAGCAGTACTTC	CASSFPRDYYEQYF
once	.	TRBV10-1	TRBJ2-7	17	TGCGCCAGCAGTGAGTTTGAGGGGGGCGGCCACTCCTACGAGCAGTACTTC	CASSEFEGGGHSYEQYF
few	.	TRBV5-1	TRBJ2-7	15	TGCGCCAGCAGTTTTGAAAGCGGACTATCCTACGAGCAGTACTTC	CASSFESGLSYEQYF
.	TRBD2	TRBV28	TRBJ2-7	15	TGTGCCAGCAGACCCAGGACTAGCGCGGGATACGAGCAGTACTTC	CASRPRTSAGYEQYF
.	TRBD1	TRBV6-1	TRBJ2-4	13	TGTGCCAGCAGACAGGGGGCGGCAAACATTCAGTACTTC	CASRQGAANIQYF
.	.	TRBV28	TRBJ2-1	14	TGTGCCAGCAGGTCCCCGGCTTCCTACAATGAGCAGTTCTTC	CASRSPASYNEQFF
.	TRBD1	TRBV7-3	TRBJ2-6	20	TGTGCCAGCAGCTTACCATCGACAGGGCCCACTCTCTCTGGGGCCAACGTCCTGACTTTC	CASSLPSTGPTLSGANVLTF
.	.	TRBV19	TRBJ1-5	14	TGTGCCAGTAGTACACAGGGCCACAATCAGCCCCAGCATTTT	CASSTQGHNQPQHF
.	.	TRBV10-3	TRBJ2-7	13	TGTGCCATCAGTGAGGGGACTCGGCGCGAGCAGTACTTC	CAISEGTRREQYF
.	TRBD2	TRBV9	TRBJ2-7	16	TGTGCCAGCAGCCCGAGCGGGGCCCCCCTCTCCTACGAGCAGTACTTC	CASSPSGAPLSYEQYF
.	TRBD2	TRBV6-1	TRBJ2-7	15	TGTGCCAGCGGGTTAGAATCCGGGACTAACTACGAGCAGTACTTC	CASGLESGTNYEQYF
once	.	TRBV27	TRBJ2-1	12	TGTGCCAGCAGCCCGATGGGGAATGAGCAGTTCTTC	CASSPMGNEQFF
.	TRBD2	TRBV5-1	TRBJ2-2	15	TGCGCCAGCAGCTCGGGACTAGGGGGGGCCGGGGAGCTGTTTTTT	CASSSGLGGAGELFF
.	TRBD2	TRBV18	TRBJ2-7	16	TGTGCCAGCTCACCCGCGGGACTAGCGGGTTCCTACGAGCAGTACTTC	CASSPAGLAGSYEQYF
.	TRBD1	TRBV2	TRBJ1-4	14	TGTGCCAGCAGGACCGGGACAGGGTGGGAAAAACTGTTTTTT	CASRTGTGWEKLFF
.	TRBD1	TRBV4-3	TRBJ1-4	15	TGCGCCAGCAGCCGTGACAGGGGGCTGGGTGAAAAACTGTTTTTT	CASSRDRGLGEKLFF
.	.	TRBV7-2	TRBJ2-7	15	TGTGCCAGCAGCTTCGAGGCTAGCCGCAAAAGGGAGCAGTACTTC	CASSFEASRKREQYF
.	.	TRBV20-1	TRBJ2-1	10	TGCAGTGCCAAACCCTATGAGCAGTTCTTC	CSAKPYEQFF
once	.	TRBV29-1	TRBJ1-1	12	TGCAGCGGGCAGGGAGGGAACACTGAAGCTTTCTTT	CSGQGGNTEAFF
.	.	TRBV25-1	TRBJ2-4	16	TGTGCCAGCAGTGATAACGTGGGGGCGGCCAAAAACATTCAGTACTTC	CASSDNVGAAKNIQYF
.	.	TRBV28	TRBJ1-4	12	TGTGCCAGCGCGACGGATAATGAAAAACTGTTTTTT	CASATDNEKLFF
.	TRBD2	TRBV2	TRBJ2-3	15	TGTGCCAGCAGGAGAGCGGGAGTCGGAACAGATACGCAGTATTTT	CASRRAGVGTDTQYF
.	TRBD2	TRBV7-2	TRBJ2-5	16	TGTGCCAGCAGCCGAGGGACTAGTTGGGAACAAGAGACCCAGTACTTC	CASSRGTSWEQETQYF
.	.	TRBV19	TRBJ1-1	13	TGTGCCAGTAGTATGGACCTGAACACTGAAGCTTTCTTT	CASSMDLNTEAFF
.	TRBD2	TRBV4-2	TRBJ2-1	19	TGTGCCAGCAGCCAAGTGTCAGGGCTTGGACTAGCGGCCTACAATGAGCAGTTCTTC	CASSQVSGLGLAAYNEQFF
.	.	TRBV28	TRBJ1-1	13	TGTGCCAGCAGTTTCCCCACCAGTATTGGAGCTTTCTTT	CASSFPTSIGAFF
.	.	TRBV6-1	TRBJ1-1	14	TGTGCCAGCAGTGAAGTAGAGCAGGCCGGTGAAGCTTTCTTT	CASSEVEQAGEAFF
.	.	TRBV5-6	TRBJ2-3	15	TGTGCCAGCAGCTTGCAGGGACCTAGCACAGATACGCAGTATTTT	CASSLQGPSTDTQYF
.	TRBD2	TRBV5-1	TRBJ2-7	17	TGCGCCAGCAGCTTGGAACCGGGACTAGCGGGAGACTACGAGCAGTACTTC	CASSLEPGLAGDYEQYF
.	.	TRBV7-9	TRBJ1-4	15	TGTGCCAGCAGCTTTTCCCCGGGGGTGGGGATGGAACTGTTTTTT	CASSFSPGVGMELFF
.	TRBD1	TRBV4-1	TRBJ1-5	16	TGCGCCAGCAGCACGGGACAGGGGAAGGGCAATCAGCCCCAGCATTTT	CASSTGQGKGNQPQHF
.	TRBD2	TRBV9	TRBJ2-1	17	TGTGCCAGCAGCGTCATCGTTACTAGCGGGAATACGAATGAGCAGTTCTTC	CASSVIVTSGNTNEQFF